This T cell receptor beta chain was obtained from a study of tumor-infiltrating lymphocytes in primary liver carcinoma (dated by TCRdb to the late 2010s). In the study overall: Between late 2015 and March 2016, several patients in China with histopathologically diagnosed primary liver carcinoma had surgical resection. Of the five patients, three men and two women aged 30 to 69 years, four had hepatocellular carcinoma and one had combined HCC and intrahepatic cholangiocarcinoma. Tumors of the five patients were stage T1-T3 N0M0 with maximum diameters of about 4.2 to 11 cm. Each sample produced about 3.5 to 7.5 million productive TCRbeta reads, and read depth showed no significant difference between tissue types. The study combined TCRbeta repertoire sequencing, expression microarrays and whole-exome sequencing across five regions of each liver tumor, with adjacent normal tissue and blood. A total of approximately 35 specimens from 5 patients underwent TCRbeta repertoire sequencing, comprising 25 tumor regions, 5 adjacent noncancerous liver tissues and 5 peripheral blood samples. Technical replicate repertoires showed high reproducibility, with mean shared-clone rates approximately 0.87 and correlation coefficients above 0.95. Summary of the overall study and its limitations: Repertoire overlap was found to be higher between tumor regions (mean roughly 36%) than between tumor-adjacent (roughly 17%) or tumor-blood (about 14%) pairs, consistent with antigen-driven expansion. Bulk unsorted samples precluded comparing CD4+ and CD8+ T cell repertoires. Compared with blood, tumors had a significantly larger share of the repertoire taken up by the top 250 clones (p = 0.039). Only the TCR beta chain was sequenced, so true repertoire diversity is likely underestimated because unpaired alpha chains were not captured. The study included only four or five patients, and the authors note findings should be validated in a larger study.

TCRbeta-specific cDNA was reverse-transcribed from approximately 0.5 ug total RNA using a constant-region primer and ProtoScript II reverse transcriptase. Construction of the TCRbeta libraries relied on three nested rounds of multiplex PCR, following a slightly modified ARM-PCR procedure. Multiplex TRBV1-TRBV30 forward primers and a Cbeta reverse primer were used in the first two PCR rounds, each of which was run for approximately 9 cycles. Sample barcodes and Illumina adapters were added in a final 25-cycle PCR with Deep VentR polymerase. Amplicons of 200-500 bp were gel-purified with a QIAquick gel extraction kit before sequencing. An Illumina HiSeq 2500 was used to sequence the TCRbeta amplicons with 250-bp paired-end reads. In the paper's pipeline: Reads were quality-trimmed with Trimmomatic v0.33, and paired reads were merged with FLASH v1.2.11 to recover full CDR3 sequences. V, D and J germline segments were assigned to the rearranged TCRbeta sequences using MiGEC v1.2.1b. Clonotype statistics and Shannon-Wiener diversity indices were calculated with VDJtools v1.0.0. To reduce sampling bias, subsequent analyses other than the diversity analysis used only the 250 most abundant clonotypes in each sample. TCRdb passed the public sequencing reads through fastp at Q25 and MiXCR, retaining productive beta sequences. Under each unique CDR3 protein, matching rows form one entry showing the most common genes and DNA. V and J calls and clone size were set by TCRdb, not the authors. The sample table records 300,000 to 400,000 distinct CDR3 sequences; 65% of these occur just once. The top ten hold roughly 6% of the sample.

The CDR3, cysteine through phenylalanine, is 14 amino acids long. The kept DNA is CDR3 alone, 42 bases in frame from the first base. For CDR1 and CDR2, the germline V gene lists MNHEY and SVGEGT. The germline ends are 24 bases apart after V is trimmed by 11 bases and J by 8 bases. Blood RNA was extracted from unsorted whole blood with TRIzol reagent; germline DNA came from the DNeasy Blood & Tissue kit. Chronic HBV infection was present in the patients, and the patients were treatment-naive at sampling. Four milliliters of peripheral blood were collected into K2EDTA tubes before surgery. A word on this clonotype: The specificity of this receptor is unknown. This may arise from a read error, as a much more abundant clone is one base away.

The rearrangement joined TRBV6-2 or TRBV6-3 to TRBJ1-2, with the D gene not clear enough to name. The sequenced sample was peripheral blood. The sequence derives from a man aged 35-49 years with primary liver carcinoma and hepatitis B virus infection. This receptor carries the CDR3 CACFGRDEPFGYTF. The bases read TGTGCCTGCTTTGGAAGAGACGAACCTTTCGGCTACACCTTC.